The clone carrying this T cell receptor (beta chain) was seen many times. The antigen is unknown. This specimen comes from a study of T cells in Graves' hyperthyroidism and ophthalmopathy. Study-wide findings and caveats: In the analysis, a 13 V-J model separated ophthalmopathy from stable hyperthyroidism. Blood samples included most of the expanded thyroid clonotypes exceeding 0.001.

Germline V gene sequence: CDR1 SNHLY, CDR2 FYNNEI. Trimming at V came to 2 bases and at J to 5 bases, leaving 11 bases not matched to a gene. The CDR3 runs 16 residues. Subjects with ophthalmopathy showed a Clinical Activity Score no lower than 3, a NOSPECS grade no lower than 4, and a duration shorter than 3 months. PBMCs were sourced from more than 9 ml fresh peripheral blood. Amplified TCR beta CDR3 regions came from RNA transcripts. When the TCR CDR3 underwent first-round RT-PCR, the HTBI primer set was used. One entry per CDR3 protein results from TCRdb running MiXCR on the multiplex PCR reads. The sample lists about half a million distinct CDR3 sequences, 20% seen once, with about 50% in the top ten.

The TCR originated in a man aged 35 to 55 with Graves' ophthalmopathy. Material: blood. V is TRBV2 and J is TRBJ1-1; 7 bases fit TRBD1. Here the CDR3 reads CASSEPGASGGTEAFF. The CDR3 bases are TGTGCCAGCAGTGAACCGGGGGCGTCAGGGGGGACTGAAGCTTTCTTT. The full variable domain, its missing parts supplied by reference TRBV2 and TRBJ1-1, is EPEVTQTPSHQVTQMGQEVILRCVPISNHLYFYWYRQILGQKVEFLVSFYNNEISEKSEIFDDQFSVERPDGSNFTLKIRSTKLEDSAMYFCASSEPGASGGTEAFFGQGTRLTVV.